This T cell receptor (beta chain) was retrieved from a study of beta chain features in type 1 diabetes. Study in general: The study examined about 110,000,000 sorted cells across all samples.

Of the isolated RNA, all was reverse transcribed, and so the sequenced material was expressed TCRB transcripts. Some clones are missing from TCRdb's copy, which holds only in-frame ones; the method was immunoSEQ multiplex PCR. Of some 330,000 clones in the sample, over 9.5% are singletons; the top ten hold 0.0095% to 0.013%. Concerning this clone: The antigen is not known.

Study results and caveats: Type 1 diabetes patients had TCRB CDR3s that were shorter (moderately but significantly so) in all four CD4+ subsets. A pattern of fewer insertions and more deletions at VDJ junctions was seen in type 1 diabetes patients.

V lost 5 bases and J 2 bases, leaving 9 bases between the germline ends. The CDR3 extends over 13 amino acids. From germline, CDR1 is SGHDN and CDR2 FVKESK. The sample comprised naive CD4+ T cells from blood. J is TRBJ1-2 and V is TRBV14; no firm D call. The receptor was isolated from a woman between 18 and 29 years old with type 1 diabetes. CDR3: CASSSGENYGYTF. CDR3 DNA sequence: TGTGCCAGCAGCTCCGGGGAGAACTATGGCTACACCTTC.